Each of the 29 T cell receptor beta chains below was sequenced from the same sample in a study of metastatic and nonmetastatic thyroid tumors. TCRdb redid the clone calls on the PCR reads using MiXCR. The profile shows roughly 13,000 clones, roughly 28% of them singletons. All patients were treatment-naive before thyroid surgery. Sequenced sample: blood. The receptors here all came from a female donor with papillary thyroid cancer or a benign thyroid nodule (not recorded which). Some clones in this sample may be carry-over from other donors' samples.

The chain couples TRBV7-9 to TRBJ1-3; no clear D. V shed 5 bases and J shed 4 bases, with 9 bases lying between them. Germline CDR1 and CDR2: SEHNR and FQNEAQ (reference sequence). This CDR3 has 13 residues. This CDR3 reads CASSRDSGNTIYF. The CDR3 DNA follows: TGTGCCAGCAGCCGGGATTCCGGAAACACCATATATTTT.

The chain couples TRBV6-1 to TRBJ1-2; D uncertain. Deletions cut 11 bases from V and 4 bases from J, with 14 bases between. CDR1 is MNHNS and CDR2 is SASEGT in the germline V gene. The length of the CDR3 is 12 residues. The CDR3 sequence: CAGRRSGYGYTF. CDR3 nucleotides: TGTGCCGGGCGCCGTTCGGGCTATGGCTACACCTTC.

Within the sample, this clone is medium-sized (0.01 to 0.1%). This sequence joins TRBV6-4 and TRBJ2-3; no clear D. This CDR3 contains 13 residues. V was pared by 0 bases and J by 6 bases, with 7 bases between. Germline V lookup: CDR1 MRHNA, CDR2 SNTAGT. CDR3 residues: CASSDSTWDTQYF. Here the CDR3 DNA reads TGTGCCAGCAGTGACTCGACCTGGGATACGCAGTATTTT.

This clone counts as medium-sized (0.01 to 0.1%). V gene TRBV30 combines with J gene TRBJ1-2; D possibly corresponds to TRBD1 (5 bases). V was clipped by 2 bases and J by 4 bases, with 8 bases between them. Germline-derived CDR1 and CDR2 are GTSNPN and SVGIG (reference sequence). The CDR3 totals 12 residues. As DNA, the CDR3 is TGTGCCTGGAGTTCAGGGACCTATGGCTACACCTTC. This gives the protein CAWSSGTYGYTF.

Only a few counts were recorded for this clone. The chain is built from TRBV6-5 and TRBJ2-7; 7 bases fit TRBD2. Trimming removed 0 bases from V and 1 base from J; junction bases left unmatched: 3. The CDR3 is made up of 15 amino acids. Germline V gene data show CDR1 as MNHEY and CDR2 as SVGAGI. The CDR3 nucleotides read TGTGCCAGCAGTTACTCGCCTAGCGGATCCTACGAGCAGTACTTC. Translation gives CASSYSPSGSYEQYF.

CDR3 amino acids: CASSGGFGTYTEAFF. The CDR3 DNA follows: TGTGCCAGCAGCGGGGGTTTCGGTACCTACACTGAAGCTTTCTTT. The chain joins TRBV6-1 to TRBJ1-1; tentatively, D is TRBD1 (5 bases). The CDR3 totals 15 residues. Looked up from germline, CDR1 is MNHNS and CDR2 is SASEGT. The ends were cut back, 6 bases at V and 3 bases at J, with 17 bases in the middle.

This chain connects TRBV24-1 to TRBJ2-1; TRBD2 matches 10 bases. The trim removed 3 bases at V and 5 bases at J, leaving 6 bases unmatched. Looked up from germline, CDR1 is KGHDR and CDR2 is SFDVKD. This CDR3 region has 16 residues. CDR3: CATSDLSGRDNNEQFF. As DNA, the CDR3 is TGTGCCACCAGTGATCTCAGCGGGAGGGATAACAATGAGCAGTTCTTC.

The chain joins TRBV11-2 to TRBJ1-3; D gene unclear. Germline V gives CDR1 SGHAT, CDR2 FQNNGV. V was trimmed by 5 bases and J by 1 base, leaving 12 bases between them. The CDR3 consists of 15 residues. CDR3 sequence reads: CASSRASISGNTIYF. The CDR3 coding sequence is TGTGCCAGCAGCCGGGCCTCTATTTCTGGAAACACCATATATTTT.

The chain uses TRBV19 and TRBJ2-7, with TRBD1 matching over 8 bases. Per germline, CDR1 LNHDA and CDR2 SQIVND (reference sequence). J lost 4 bases, V lost 5 bases, and 1 base had no gene match. The CDR3 runs 12 residues. The CDR3 is CASSWDRYEQYF. The CDR3 DNA reads TGTGCCAGTAGTTGGGACAGGTACGAGCAGTACTTC. The entire variable domain, with the rest obtained from reference TRBV19 and TRBJ2-7, is as follows: DGGITQSPKYLFRKEGQNVTLSCEQNLNHDAMYWYRQDPGQGLRLIYYSQIVNDFQKGDIAEGYSVSREKKESFPLTVTSAQKNPTAFYLCASSWDRYEQYFGPGTRLTVT.

The rearrangement joins TRBV30 to TRBJ1-4; TRBD1 is a possible D gene (5 bases). In germline, CDR1 is GTSNPN, CDR2 SVGIG (reference sequence). This CDR3 region has 12 residues. V dropped 4 bases and J dropped 8 bases, with 11 bases sitting between them. The CDR3 nucleotides are TGTGCCTGGACAGGATGGGGGGAAAAACTGTTTTTT. Residues: CAWTGWGEKLFF.

This clone appeared many times. The same CDR3 can be traced to other DNA sequences in this sample. CDR3 DNA: TGTGCCAGCACCACCGGCGGATTCAATCAGCCCCAGCATTTT. It translates to CASTTGGFNQPQHF. The chain couples TRBV7-2 to TRBJ1-5; D uncertain. With 7 bases removed from V and 3 bases from J, the gap between germline ends came to 13 bases. The CDR3 is made up of 14 amino acids. Germline V gene data show CDR1 as SGHTA and CDR2 as FQGNSA.

This clone is medium-sized (0.01 to 0.1%) within its sample. The gene calls are TRBV7-9 and TRBJ1-1; D is uncertain. The V end was cut by 5 bases, the J end by 1 base, with 14 bases between. Germline loops: CDR1 SEHNR, CDR2 FQNEAQ (reference sequence). CDR3 length equals 15 residues. Here the CDR3 reads CASSQSDSGNTEAFF. CDR3 DNA: TGTGCCAGCAGCCAATCCGATAGCGGGAACACTGAAGCTTTCTTT.

V and J are TRBV20-1 and TRBJ1-2; D unresolved. With 2 bases removed from V and 9 bases from J, the gap between germline ends came to 13 bases. In germline, CDR1 is DFQATT, CDR2 SNEGSKA (reference sequence). The CDR3 has 12 amino acids. The DNA for the CDR3 is TGCAGTGCTAGACAGGATGGGCGGAGCTACACCTTC. The encoded protein is CSARQDGRSYTF.

Within the sample, this clone is medium-sized. An end of the junction differs from the germline gene, which may be a read error. The chain employs TRBV2 and TRBJ1-2; TRBD1 might be the D (5 bases). The germline V gene encodes CDR1 SNHLY and CDR2 FYNNEI. The CDR3 covers 12 residues. Here the CDR3 reads CASKGRAPSYYF. In nucleotides, the CDR3 is TGTGCCAGCAAAGGCAGGGCCCCTTCATACTACTTC.

The chain uses TRBV5-6 and TRBJ2-3; TRBD2 agrees at 9 bases. CDR1 SGHDT and CDR2 YYEEEE come from the germline V gene. There are 15 residues in the CDR3. With V trimmed by 4 bases and J by 0 bases, 3 bases remained unmatched. The CDR3 DNA follows: TGTGCCAGCAGCCGACTAGCGGCTAGCACAGATACGCAGTATTTT. Protein: CASSRLAASTDTQYF.

The chain carries TRBV19 and TRBJ1-5; D is uncertain. Germline CDR1 reads LNHDA; CDR2 reads SQIVND (reference sequence). The V gene lost 1 base and the J gene lost 2 bases, with 12 bases spanning the gap. The CDR3 has 16 amino acids. CDR3 DNA sequence: TGTGCCAGTAGTATAGTATCACGATTTGGCAATCAGCCCCAGCATTTT. Its translation: CASSIVSRFGNQPQHF. Drawing the rest from reference TRBV19 and TRBJ1-5, the complete variable domain is DGGITQSPKYLFRKEGQNVTLSCEQNLNHDAMYWYRQDPGQGLRLIYYSQIVNDFQKGDIAEGYSVSREKKESFPLTVTSAQKNPTAFYLCASSIVSRFGNQPQHFGDGTRLSIL.

This clone is classed as medium-sized (0.01 to 0.1%). The chain joins TRBV6-2 or TRBV6-3 to TRBJ2-2; 11 positions agree with TRBD2. The CDR3 runs to 14 residues. From germline, CDR1 is MNHEY and CDR2 SVGEGT. V shed 11 bases and J 6 bases; nucleotides not matched to a gene: 8. The CDR3 here is CAGRSGGVSGELFF. In DNA form, the CDR3 reads TGTGCCGGACGTAGCGGGGGGGTCTCCGGGGAGCTGTTTTTT.

This clone is judged medium-sized. The rearrangement uses TRBV6-6 and TRBJ2-1; D may match TRBD1 or TRBD2 (6 bases each). This CDR3 has 17 amino acids. V was pared by 3 bases and J by 5 bases, with 20 bases between. Germline lookup yields CDR1 MNHNY and CDR2 SVGAGI (reference sequence). The CDR3 bases are TGTGCCAGCAGTTATGGATTACGGGGGCTAGCCCACAATGAGCAGTTCTTC. Translated, it gives CASSYGLRGLAHNEQFF.

This clone was detected many times. A clone one base away is much larger, so this may be a read error. The gene calls are TRBV6-2 or TRBV6-3 and TRBJ1-2; maybe TRBD1 (5 bases). The CDR3 consists of 14 residues. The germline V gene has CDR1 MNHEY and CDR2 SVGEGT. As DNA, the CDR3 is TGTGCCGGCAGTTACCGGGGGGTGCGCTATGGCTACACCTTC. It is translated as CAGSYRGVRYGYTF.

This clone came up a few times. The chain has TRBV6-1 and TRBJ1-5, with 7 nucleotides matching TRBD1. This CDR3 region has 14 residues. Germline V gives CDR1 MNHNS, CDR2 SASEGT. Losses at the gene ends were 6 bases for V and 6 bases for J; bases not matched to a gene: 8. CDR3 sequence reads: CASRADRDVQPQHF. The CDR3 nucleotides read TGTGCCAGCAGGGCTGACAGGGATGTTCAGCCCCAGCATTTT.

CDR3 DNA: TGTGCCAGTGGGTCCTTCACAGATACGCAGTATTTT. Translating it yields CASGSFTDTQYF. The chain carries TRBV19 and TRBJ2-3; D gene unclear. CDR1 and CDR2 (germline): LNHDA, SQIVND (reference sequence). The ends were cut back, 8 bases at V and 2 bases at J, with 8 bases in the middle. This CDR3 contains 12 residues. The entire variable domain, with the rest obtained from reference TRBV19 and TRBJ2-3, is as follows: DGGITQSPKYLFRKEGQNVTLSCEQNLNHDAMYWYRQDPGQGLRLIYYSQIVNDFQKGDIAEGYSVSREKKESFPLTVTSAQKNPTAFYLCASGSFTDTQYFGPGTRLTVL.

This clone showed up many times. The V call is TRBV7-6, the J call TRBJ2-6, with a tentative D call TRBD1 (6 bases). The CDR3 loop spans 16 amino acids. The germline V gene has CDR1 SGHVS and CDR2 FNYEAQ. Trimming left V 2 bases short and J 0 bases short, with 8 bases between. The CDR3 DNA reads TGTGCCAGCAGCTTAACAGGGCGCTCTGGGGCCAACGTCCTGACTTTC. As protein: CASSLTGRSGANVLTF.

By share, this clone counts as medium-sized. V is TRBV9 and J is TRBJ1-5, with a weak D call TRBD1 (6 bases). V was pared by 4 bases and J by 0 bases, with 17 bases between. The CDR3 has 17 amino acids. CDR1 is SGDLS, CDR2 YYNGEE, per germline. The chain's CDR3 is CASSRGPNTFSNQPQHF. The CDR3 nucleotides are TGTGCCAGCAGCCGGGGGCCGAACACGTTTAGCAATCAGCCCCAGCATTTT.

This clone has only a few counts. The J gene is TRBJ1-6, the V gene TRBV27, with D possibly TRBD1 on 5 matching bases. Trimming shortened V by 7 bases and J by 4 bases, and 17 bases separated the two germline ends. Germline V gene data show CDR1 as MNHEY and CDR2 as SMNVEV (reference sequence). The CDR3 runs 16 residues. CDR3 loop: CASTYRFPGYNSPLHF. CDR3 sequence (DNA): TGTGCCAGCACCTACAGGTTCCCAGGGTATAATTCACCCCTCCACTTT.

This clone was observed many times. V usage is TRBV3-1 and J usage is TRBJ2-5; 11 bases are a match to TRBD1. V gave up 3 bases and J gave up 2 bases; unmatched junction bases: 8. This CDR3 spans 17 amino acids. Germline CDR1 reads LGHDT; CDR2 reads YNNKEL (reference sequence). The CDR3 loop is CASSHARGQGGQETQYF. The CDR3, as DNA: TGTGCCAGCAGCCATGCCCGGGGACAGGGGGGACAAGAGACCCAGTACTTC.

This clone showed up many times. The J gene is TRBJ1-1, the V gene TRBV7-9, with D tentatively TRBD1 (5 bases). Per the germline V gene, CDR1 is SEHNR and CDR2 is FQNEAQ (reference sequence). The CDR3 length is 14 residues. V was pared by 4 bases and J by 8 bases, with 17 bases between. This CDR3 reads CASSSTQTVSEAFF. CDR3 coding DNA: TGTGCCAGCAGCTCGACCCAGACAGTTAGCGAAGCTTTCTTT. Together with reference TRBV7-9 and TRBJ1-1, the CDR3 gives the full variable domain: DTGVSQNPRHKITKRGQNVTFRCDPISEHNRLYWYRQTLGQGPEFLTYFQNEAQLEKSRLLSDRFSAERPKGSFSTLEIQRTEQGDSAMYLCASSSTQTVSEAFFGQGTRLTVV.

By sample fraction, this clone is medium-sized. The chain links TRBV7-2 to TRBJ2-3, with 15 bases lining up with TRBD2. The CDR3 has 17 amino acids. The germline V gene has CDR1 SGHTA and CDR2 FQGNSA. V was pared by 5 bases and J by 5 bases, with 8 bases of the junction left unmatched. Here the CDR3 reads CASSHATGLAGGDTQYF. The CDR3 DNA reads TGTGCCAGCAGCCACGCTACGGGACTAGCGGGGGGAGATACGCAGTATTTT.

This clone was detected only a few times. This chain joins TRBV6-1 and TRBJ2-7; 8 positions match TRBD2. The CDR3 extends over 15 amino acids. Losses at the gene ends were 5 bases for V and 1 base for J; bases not matched to a gene: 7. Germline lookup yields CDR1 MNHNS and CDR2 SASEGT. The CDR3 is CASSSVSGSSYEQYF. The CDR3 region has the DNA TGTGCCAGCAGTTCTGTCAGCGGGAGTTCCTACGAGCAGTACTTC.

This clone has ten or more counts. The chain combines TRBV5-4 with TRBJ2-1, with D unresolved. CDR1 SGHNT and CDR2 YYREEE come from the germline V gene (reference sequence). The CDR3 length is 13 residues. The ends were cut back, 7 bases at V and 5 bases at J, with 13 bases in the middle. Here the CDR3 reads CASGDVNNNEQFF. The CDR3 DNA is TGTGCCAGCGGGGATGTAAACAACAATGAGCAGTTCTTC.